This T cell receptor beta chain was sequenced during a study of shared clonotypes between healthy human individuals. Naive CD4+ cells were CD45RA-selected; the remaining cells were memory. V was trimmed by 2 bases and J by 3 bases, leaving 10 bases between them. The CDR3 contains 15 residues. Per the germline V gene, CDR1 is MNHEY and CDR2 is SMNVEV (reference sequence). TCRdb's table, derived via immunoSEQ multiplex PCR, lists solely in-frame clones and lacks some. In the table there are 2 million to 2.5 million clones, 95% of which are singletons. The chain recombines TRBV27 with TRBJ1-4; D is perhaps TRBD1 (5 bases). The TCR sequence derives from a man younger than 35 in good health. The specimen sequenced was naive CD4+ T cells sorted from blood. Specified subset: CD45RA+ positively selected. The CDR3 sequence: CASSLEGEANEKLFF. The CDR3 DNA reads as TGTGCCAGCAGTTTAGAAGGGGAGGCTAATGAAAAACTGTTTTTT.